One and the same sample provided the 2 T cell receptor beta chains below, sequenced in a study of T-cell reconstitution after alpha-beta-depleted transplantation in children. Molecular barcoding with unique molecular identifiers was used for the TCRbeta library. From the PCR reads, TCRdb called clonotypes with MiXCR, one entry per CDR3 protein. The sample lists about 510,000 distinct CDR3 sequences, approximately 10% occurring once. The sample consisted of PBMCs, mostly from graft donor cells, taken 180 days after TCRalphabeta/CD19-depleted stem cell transplant. These TCRs come from a female patient aged 2 to 10 who had a stem cell transplant for aplastic anemia, so the T cells may come from the graft donor.

This clonotype was seen repeatedly, ten times or more. V gene TRBV5-1 combines with J gene TRBJ2-5; 7 bases agree with TRBD1. The CDR3 is 13 amino acids. Per the germline V gene, CDR1 is SGHRS and CDR2 is YFSETQ. V shed 6 bases and J 5 bases; nucleotides not matched to a gene: 7. CDR3 loop: CASMKGARETQYF. The CDR3 bases are TGCGCCAGCATGAAGGGGGCGAGGGAGACCCAGTACTTC.

This clonotype has a single count. The genes are TRBV18 and TRBJ2-7; TRBD1 matches 10 bases. V was clipped by 6 bases and J by 5 bases; unmatched bases: 7. The germline V gene encodes CDR1 KGHSH and CDR2 LQKENI. This CDR3 spans 14 amino acids. CDR3 sequence: CASSQRQGANEQYF. CDR3 DNA sequence: TGTGCCAGCTCTCAGCGACAGGGGGCAAACGAGCAGTACTTC.